These T cell receptor beta chains were read from a single sample in a study of cytomegalovirus exposure and HLA in healthy donors. The data were produced by immunoSEQ multiplex PCR, yet TCRdb's version contains in-frame clones alone and is incomplete. The sample has 250,000 to 300,000 clones; just over 85% are singletons. Sequenced: PBMCs. The origin of the receptors is a woman aged 18-30 years in good health and CMV-seronegative. CDR3s include the opening cysteine and the closing phenylalanine or tryptophan. The D gene is left open where the match is weak. For some rows the clone size is stated as once, few or many, or as a class when expanded; others skip it.

TRBJ1-1	TRBD1	TRBV27	13	.	TGTGCCAGCAGAGCGACAGGGACCACTGAAGCTTTCTTT	CASRATGTTEAFF
TRBJ1-2	.	TRBV29-1	13	.	TGCAGCGTTGAAGATACAGGGAGCAATGGCTACACCTTC	CSVEDTGSNGYTF
TRBJ2-2	.	TRBV6-4	13	.	TGTGCCAGCAGTGATAGAGATACCGGGGAGCTGTTTTTT	CASSDRDTGELFF
TRBJ1-1	.	TRBV18	15	.	TGTGCCAGCTCTCAAAGACAGGCTATGAACACTGAAGCTTTCTTT	CASSQRQAMNTEAFF
TRBJ1-5	.	TRBV4-3	16	.	TGCGCCAGCAGCCAAGATTGGGGGAGGGCGAGGCAGCCCCAGCATTTT	CASSQDWGRARQPQHF
TRBJ2-1	TRBD1	TRBV6-5	13	.	TGTGCCAGCAGTAGGGACAGGGGACATGAGCAGTTCTTC	CASSRDRGHEQFF
TRBJ1-5	.	TRBV2	15	.	TGTGCCAGCAGTGTTCTCGGGACACTAAACCAGCCCCAGCATTTT	CASSVLGTLNQPQHF
TRBJ2-3	.	TRBV29-1	13	.	TGCAGCGTTGAGTACGGAGTCACAGATACGCAGTATTTT	CSVEYGVTDTQYF
TRBJ2-7	.	TRBV19	15	.	TGTGCCAGTACCCCGGGGAGTGGGTACTCCTACGAGCAGTACTTC	CASTPGSGYSYEQYF
TRBJ2-2	TRBD2	TRBV9	18	.	TGTGCCAGCAGCCCCCACAGCGGGGGGCTCCGTCGAACCGGGGAGCTGTTTTTT	CASSPHSGGLRRTGELFF
TRBJ1-2	.	TRBV11-2	15	.	TGTGCCAGCAGCTTAGGATTCGGTGTTAACTATGGCTACACCTTC	CASSLGFGVNYGYTF
TRBJ2-7	.	TRBV10-3	15	few	TGTGCCATCAGTGAGTCGACGAGACTAGAGTACGAGCAGTACTTC	CAISESTRLEYEQYF
TRBJ1-2	TRBD1	TRBV27	19	.	TGTGCCAGCAGTTTATCGTTCCTGGGACAGGGGCCTTTTAACTATGGCTACACCTTC	CASSLSFLGQGPFNYGYTF